This TCR beta chain is drawn from a study of monozygotic twins with inflammatory bowel disease (dated by TCRdb to about 2019). Background for the entire study: The complete study included roughly 30 monozygotic twin pairs: 19 IBD-discordant Danish pairs and nine German pairs, of which four were IBD-concordant and five were IBD-discordant. The search for disease-associated traits relied mainly on comparing IBD patients with their genetically identical healthy co-twins within discordant pairs. Each individual had, on average, about 151 000 unique TCRalpha sequences and 181 000 unique TCRbeta sequences available for analysis. The research as a whole found: Distinction between different T cell subtypes could not be achieved in the analysis. Background noise and inter-individual variability may have been introduced into the repertoires by the differing immunosuppressive treatments among patients. Fewer clonotypes were shared with other individuals by IBD patients than by healthy twins, most markedly in patients showing signs of disease activity. IBD patients had lower TCRbeta repertoire diversity, measured by the inverse Simpson index, than their healthy co-twins. No difference in repertoire similarity was observed between concordant and discordant twins, possibly owing to limited statistical power. No single strong signal or clonotype linked to IBD turned up in the results, so the idea that one exists was not supported.

From each donor, an approximately 2.5 ml peripheral blood sample was collected into PAXgene tubes and stored at -80 degrees C. Total RNA was isolated from whole blood with the PAXgene blood miRNA kit on an automated QIAcube, without T cell sorting. Deep TCRalpha and TCRbeta repertoire profiling with unique molecular barcoding was performed on peripheral blood of monozygotic twin pairs concordant or discordant for inflammatory bowel disease. For every twin pair, smoking habits were documented, and each individual was categorised as a current, former or never smoker. Library prep was done by 5' RACE. Preparation of each TCR library used 3,000 to 3,500 ng of total RNA. For each sample, cDNA synthesis was carried out in eight separate reactions using SMARTScribe reverse transcriptase. During cDNA synthesis, template switching introduced unique molecular identifiers that contained a 6-nucleotide sample barcode. Two nested PCRs of about 15 and 9 cycles amplified the TCRalpha and TCRbeta cDNA, and bead purification followed each PCR. Before amplification, the cDNA was both treated with uracil DNA-glycosylase and purified with the QIAquick PCR purification kit. The second PCR added Illumina TruSeq-compatible adapters along with sample-specific barcodes. TapeStation and Qubit were used to check library quality and concentration, and approximately 5.5 ng of each library went into the pool. Sequencing of pooled libraries was carried out on an Illumina HiSeq2500 single-index Rapid Run using 2 x 100 bp reads and custom sequencing primers. Regarding the original processing steps: MiGEC version 1.2.6 was used for UMI-based consensus assembly to correct PCR and sequencing errors. V(D)J alignment, clonotype assembly and CDR3 extraction were performed with MiXCR version 2.1.1. Normalisation of gene usage, clonotype sharing and MAIT/NKT TCR abundance was achieved by analysing the top 1000, 10 000 and 20 000 clonotypes per sample. Diversity was computed as the inverse Simpson index with the vegan R package after downsampling to 27 000 UMIs. Paired Mann-Whitney U tests were applied to discordant twin pairs, with Benjamini-Hochberg correction for multiple testing. Following TCRdb reprocessing, every CDR3 protein sequence forms one entry, and DNA is not provided. What appears here as the V and J calls and clone size reflects TCRdb's work, not the paper's. The sample table records around 370,000 distinct CDR3 sequences. The leading ten clones occupy approximately 2.4% of the sample.

Per the germline V gene, MNHEY is the CDR1 and SVGEGT is the CDR2. The CDR3 sequence holds 15 residues, the cysteine and phenylalanine included. No DNA is given. Turning to this clonotype: Its antigen is currently not known.

Recombination joined TRBV6-2 or TRBV6-3 with TRBJ2-2; there is no DNA to check the TCRdb D call of TRBD2. The receptor was isolated from a human donor with ulcerative colitis or Crohn's disease, or a healthy co-twin of an affected twin (not recorded which). Sequenced input: blood. The CDR3 region: CASSNAGPNTGELFF.